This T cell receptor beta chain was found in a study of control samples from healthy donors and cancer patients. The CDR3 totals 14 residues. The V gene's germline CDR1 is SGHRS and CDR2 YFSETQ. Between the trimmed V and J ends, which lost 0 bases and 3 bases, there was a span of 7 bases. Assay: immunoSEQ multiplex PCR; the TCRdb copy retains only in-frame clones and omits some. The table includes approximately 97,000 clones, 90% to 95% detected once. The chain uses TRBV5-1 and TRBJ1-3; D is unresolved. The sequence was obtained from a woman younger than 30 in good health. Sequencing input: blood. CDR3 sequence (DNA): TGCGCCAGCAGCTTGGACGTTGGTGGAAACACCATATATTTT. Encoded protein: CASSLDVGGNTIYF.